Listed below are T cell receptor beta chains from one sample, sequenced in a study of blood T cell repertoires in COVID-19. The assay was immunoSEQ multiplex PCR, and TCRdb's table has in-frame clones only and misses some. The sample lists roughly 64,000 clones, 65% to 90% occurring once. Source material: peripheral blood. These receptors all stem from a woman in her fifties or sixties with acute or convalescent COVID-19. Each CDR3 is given with its conserved first and last residue. The order of the fields is clone size, V gene, J gene, D gene, CDR3 DNA, CDR3 protein. A D gene is named only where the DNA matches it firmly. For some rows the clone size is stated as once, few or many, or as a class when expanded; others skip it.

clone size: .; V gene: TRBV5-1; J gene: TRBJ2-7; D gene: TRBD1; CDR3 DNA: TGCGCCAGCAGCCACTCAGGGGGTACCTACGAGCAGTACTTC; CDR3 protein: CASSHSGGTYEQYF
clone size: .; V gene: TRBV5-1; J gene: TRBJ2-1; D gene: TRBD1; CDR3 DNA: TGCGCCAGCAGCTTGAGAGGACAGGGGTACAATGAGCAGTTCTTC; CDR3 protein: CASSLRGQGYNEQFF
clone size: .; V gene: TRBV11-2; J gene: TRBJ2-7; D gene: .; CDR3 DNA: TGTGCCAGCAGCTTAGACGGTTACGAGCAGTACTTC; CDR3 protein: CASSLDGYEQYF
clone size: .; V gene: TRBV15; J gene: TRBJ1-5; D gene: .; CDR3 DNA: TGTGCCACCAGCAGAGATCGAGTAAGCAATCAGCCCCAGCATTTT; CDR3 protein: CATSRDRVSNQPQHF
clone size: .; V gene: TRBV27; J gene: TRBJ2-3; D gene: .; CDR3 DNA: TGTGCCAGCAGTTTAGCGGGGGCCCCCACAGATACGCAGTATTTT; CDR3 protein: CASSLAGAPTDTQYF
clone size: few; V gene: TRBV6-5; J gene: TRBJ1-6; D gene: .; CDR3 DNA: TGTGCCAGCAGTTACTTGGCCCCGAGGGATTCACCCCTCCACTTT; CDR3 protein: CASSYLAPRDSPLHF
clone size: few; V gene: TRBV5-1; J gene: TRBJ2-2; D gene: .; CDR3 DNA: TGCGCCAGCAGGAGGGATAACACCGGGGAGCTGTTTTTT; CDR3 protein: CASRRDNTGELFF
clone size: many; V gene: TRBV7-9; J gene: TRBJ2-7; D gene: TRBD1; CDR3 DNA: TGTGCCAGCAGCTCATCCGACAGGGGGCAATGGAACGAGCAGTACTTC; CDR3 protein: CASSSSDRGQWNEQYF
clone size: .; V gene: TRBV2; J gene: TRBJ2-3; D gene: TRBD2; CDR3 DNA: TGTGCCAGCAGTGTGGGCGCGGGGGACACAGATACGCAGTATTTT; CDR3 protein: CASSVGAGDTDTQYF
clone size: .; V gene: TRBV19; J gene: TRBJ2-2; D gene: TRBD2; CDR3 DNA: TGTGCCAGTAGTATTCTGAGCGGGGGGGCTGACACCGGGGAGCTGTTTTTT; CDR3 protein: CASSILSGGADTGELFF
clone size: once; V gene: TRBV12-3/TRBV12-4; J gene: TRBJ2-3; D gene: .; CDR3 DNA: TGTGCCAGCAAGGGGCGCGGTACGCAGTATTTT; CDR3 protein: CASKGRGTQYF
clone size: once; V gene: TRBV4-2; J gene: TRBJ1-4; D gene: .; CDR3 DNA: TGTGCCAGCAGCCGAGACGGGGGTAATGAAAAACTGTTTTTT; CDR3 protein: CASSRDGGNEKLFF
clone size: .; V gene: TRBV6-1; J gene: TRBJ2-3; D gene: .; CDR3 DNA: TGTGCCAGCACCCACTACACAGATACGCAGTATTTT; CDR3 protein: CASTHYTDTQYF
clone size: .; V gene: TRBV6-1; J gene: TRBJ1-5; D gene: .; CDR3 DNA: TGTGCCAGCAGTGAAGGAGGTTTTCAGCCCCAGCATTTT; CDR3 protein: CASSEGGFQPQHF
clone size: .; V gene: TRBV7-3; J gene: TRBJ2-6; D gene: TRBD1; CDR3 DNA: TGTGCCAGCAGCTTATTTTCTGCCAGGGGGCAATTTGGGGCCAACGTCCTGACTTTC; CDR3 protein: CASSLFSARGQFGANVLTF
clone size: .; V gene: TRBV19; J gene: TRBJ1-1; D gene: .; CDR3 DNA: TGTGCCAGTAGCTGGGGCAGGGACACTGAAGCTTTCTTT; CDR3 protein: CASSWGRDTEAFF
clone size: .; V gene: TRBV3-1/TRBV3-2; J gene: TRBJ1-1; D gene: .; CDR3 DNA: TGTGCCAGCAGCCAAGATTTGAGCCTAATGAACACTGAAGCTTTCTTT; CDR3 protein: CASSQDLSLMNTEAFF
clone size: .; V gene: TRBV30; J gene: TRBJ1-4; D gene: TRBD1; CDR3 DNA: TGTGCCTGGAGTACCCAGGGGGGCGGTGAAAAACTGTTTTTT; CDR3 protein: CAWSTQGGGEKLFF
clone size: .; V gene: TRBV6-2/TRBV6-3; J gene: TRBJ1-1; D gene: .; CDR3 DNA: TGTGCCAGCAACCCCCGGGGAGGGTGGAACACTGAAGCTTTCTTT; CDR3 protein: CASNPRGGWNTEAFF
clone size: .; V gene: TRBV11-2; J gene: TRBJ1-2; D gene: TRBD1; CDR3 DNA: TGTGCCAGCAGCCCCATCGGCGGGGACAGGATAAACTATGGCTACACCTTC; CDR3 protein: CASSPIGGDRINYGYTF
clone size: .; V gene: TRBV7-8; J gene: TRBJ1-3; D gene: TRBD1; CDR3 DNA: TGTGCCAGCAGCAGACCGGGACAGGGTGAAGGAAACACCATATATTTT; CDR3 protein: CASSRPGQGEGNTIYF
clone size: .; V gene: TRBV9; J gene: TRBJ2-2; D gene: TRBD2; CDR3 DNA: TGTGCCAGCACAACCACTAGCGGGGAAAACACCGGGGAGCTGTTTTTT; CDR3 protein: CASTTTSGENTGELFF
clone size: .; V gene: TRBV10-3; J gene: TRBJ1-4; D gene: .; CDR3 DNA: TGTGCCATCAGTGAGTCGTATCGATCCGGGATGGGGAATGAAAAACTGTTTTTT; CDR3 protein: CAISESYRSGMGNEKLFF
clone size: .; V gene: TRBV19; J gene: TRBJ2-7; D gene: .; CDR3 DNA: TGTGCCAGTAGTAGGAGTGGCTACGAGCAGTACTTC; CDR3 protein: CASSRSGYEQYF
clone size: once; V gene: TRBV5-1; J gene: TRBJ1-4; D gene: TRBD1; CDR3 DNA: TGCGCCAGCAGCTTGGGGGACAGGGAGGTTGAAAAACTGTTTTTT; CDR3 protein: CASSLGDREVEKLFF
clone size: once; V gene: TRBV6-2/TRBV6-3; J gene: TRBJ2-1; D gene: TRBD1; CDR3 DNA: TGTGCCAGCAGCCGGACAGGGGCATGGAATGAGCAGTTCTTC; CDR3 protein: CASSRTGAWNEQFF
clone size: .; V gene: TRBV19; J gene: TRBJ2-2; D gene: .; CDR3 DNA: TGTGCCAGCGGGGGGCTGGGGCCCGGGGAGCTGTTTTTT; CDR3 protein: CASGGLGPGELFF
clone size: .; V gene: TRBV5-4; J gene: TRBJ2-5; D gene: .; CDR3 DNA: TGTGCCAGCAGCTTGGAGGGGTACCAAGAGACCCAGTACTTC; CDR3 protein: CASSLEGYQETQYF